Listed below are T cell receptor beta chains from one sample, sequenced in a study of control samples from healthy donors and cancer patients. Sequencing used immunoSEQ multiplex PCR; TCRdb keeps in-frame clones, though not all of them. This sample has about 100,000 clones, with less than 90% found just once. Material: blood. These receptors were taken from a woman aged 50 to 60 in good health. Each CDR3 is given with its conserved first and last residue. Fields, in order: J gene, V gene, CDR3 protein.

TRBJ2-5	TRBV7-3	CASTPQETQYF
TRBJ1-2	TRBV5-1	CASSLQGAANYGYTF
TRBJ2-3	TRBV12-5	CASGPRASGRAADTQYF
TRBJ1-2	TRBV7-2	CASSQGDRLANYGYTF
TRBJ1-5	TRBV5-5	CASSFIGQGGYNQPQHF
TRBJ2-1	TRBV24-1	CATSDLYNNEQFF
TRBJ1-1	TRBV5-6	CASSLGGLTGRTFF
TRBJ1-6	TRBV7-9	CASSLTRQGNSPLHF
TRBJ2-7	TRBV3-1/TRBV3-2	CASSSFINYEQYF
TRBJ2-2	TRBV15	CATSRDRQDATGELFF
TRBJ1-2	TRBV7-9	CASSPPQERGYTF
TRBJ2-5	TRBV4-3	CASSHSTSGSLGQETQYF
TRBJ1-2	TRBV12-3/TRBV12-4	CASSLRGGYTF
TRBJ2-6	TRBV7-8	CASSLRVLGGSGANVLTF